The clone carrying this TCR beta chain showed up just a few times. Trimming stripped 4 bases from V and 4 bases from J, with 8 bases between. Germline CDR1 SGHTA, CDR2 FQGNSA. The length of the CDR3 is 13 residues. The data derive from a study of technical replicates of blood from four donors. Generated by immunoSEQ multiplex PCR, the TCRdb table keeps only in-frame clones and is missing some. The sample shows tens of thousands of clones, roughly 90% of them seen only once. The chain couples TRBV7-2 to TRBJ1-5; D not resolved. Sequenced sample: T cells isolated from PBMCs. The sequence was obtained from a human donor in good health. As DNA, the CDR3 is TGTGCCAGCAGCTCCCTCGTGAATCAGCCCCAGCATTTT. Residues: CASSSLVNQPQHF. Looking up the rest from reference TRBV7-2 and TRBJ1-5 gives the full variable domain: GAGVSQSPSNKVTEKGKDVELRCDPISGHTALYWYRQSLGQGLEFLIYFQGNSAPDKSGLPSDRFSAERTGGSVSTLTIQRTQQEDSAVYLCASSSLVNQPQHFGDGTRLSIL.